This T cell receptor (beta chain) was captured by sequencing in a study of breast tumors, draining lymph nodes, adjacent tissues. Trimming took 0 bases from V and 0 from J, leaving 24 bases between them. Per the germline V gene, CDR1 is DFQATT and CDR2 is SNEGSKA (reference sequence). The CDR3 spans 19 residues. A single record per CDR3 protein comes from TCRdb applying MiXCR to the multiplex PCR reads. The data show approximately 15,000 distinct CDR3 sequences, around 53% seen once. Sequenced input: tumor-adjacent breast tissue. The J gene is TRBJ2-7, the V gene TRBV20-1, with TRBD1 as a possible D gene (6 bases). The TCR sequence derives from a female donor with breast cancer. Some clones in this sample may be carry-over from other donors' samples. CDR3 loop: CSARDLHTGYGESSYEQYF. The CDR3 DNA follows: TGCAGTGCTAGAGATTTACACACAGGGTATGGGGAAAGCTCCTACGAGCAGTACTTC.